This is a list of T cell receptor beta chains from one sample in a study of immune evolution from preneoplasia to lung adenocarcinoma. Here immunoSEQ multiplex PCR was the method, and the copy in TCRdb shows in-frame clones only, minus some. The table includes roughly 5,300 clones, about 80% detected once. The material sequenced was FFPE lung adenocarcinoma in situ tissue. The receptor source for this set is a person between 55 and 80 years old with lung adenocarcinoma. The CDR3 runs from the conserved cysteine through the conserved F or W. D genes are given only for firm matches. For some rows the clone size is stated as once, few or many, or as a class when expanded; others skip it.

d_call,v_call,j_call,cdr3_length,clone_size,cdr3_aa,cdr3_nt
.,TRBV14,TRBJ2-5,13,.,CASSPRVQETQYF,TGTGCCAGCAGCCCCAGGGTCCAAGAGACCCAGTACTTC
.,TRBV4-1,TRBJ1-1,17,.,CASSQGSWLRVNTEAFF,TGCGCCAGCAGCCAAGGAAGCTGGCTCAGAGTTAACACTGAAGCTTTCTTT
.,TRBV6-5,TRBJ1-2,14,.,CASTSSPRSYGYTF,TGTGCCAGCACATCGTCCCCCAGGTCCTATGGCTACACCTTC
TRBD1,TRBV28,TRBJ1-4,14,.,CASSQPTGNEKLFF,TGTGCCAGCAGCCAACCGACAGGGAATGAAAAACTGTTTTTT
TRBD2,TRBV29-1,TRBJ2-3,10,.,CSAGGGTQYF,TGCAGCGCCGGGGGGGGTACGCAGTATTTT
.,TRBV30,TRBJ2-6,14,.,CAWSSVSGANVLTF,TGTGCCTGGAGTTCAGTCTCTGGGGCCAACGTCCTGACTTTC
TRBD1,TRBV5-1,TRBJ2-6,17,.,CASSWTGLSSGANVLTF,TGCGCCAGCAGCTGGACAGGCCTGAGCTCTGGGGCCAACGTCCTGACTTTC
.,TRBV18,TRBJ1-1,12,large,CASSPLTGEAFF,TGTGCCAGCTCACCCTTAACCGGTGAAGCTTTCTTT
.,TRBV29-1,TRBJ1-1,13,.,CSVGQGLNTEAFF,TGCAGCGTTGGGCAGGGCCTGAACACTGAAGCTTTCTTT
TRBD1,TRBV30,TRBJ1-5,14,.,CAWSARQGSQPQHF,TGTGCCTGGAGTGCCCGACAGGGGAGTCAGCCCCAGCATTTT
TRBD1,TRBV15,TRBJ2-7,15,.,CATSRGRDRSDEQYF,TGTGCCACCAGCAGAGGCCGGGACAGGAGCGACGAGCAGTACTTC
TRBD2,TRBV6-5,TRBJ2-7,15,.,CASSVTAGTSNEQYF,TGTGCCAGCAGTGTGACCGCCGGGACTAGCAACGAGCAGTACTTC
.,TRBV4-1,TRBJ1-1,14,.,CASSQDQGIVEAFF,TGCGCCAGCAGCCAAGATCAGGGTATCGTTGAAGCTTTCTTT
.,TRBV7-8,TRBJ1-4,15,few,CASSLATGGHEKLFF,TGTGCCAGCAGCTTAGCAACAGGAGGTCATGAAAAACTGTTTTTT
TRBD1,TRBV28,TRBJ2-3,14,.,CASSFLQGTDTQYF,TGTGCCAGCAGTTTCTTACAGGGGACAGATACGCAGTATTTT
TRBD1,TRBV27,TRBJ1-1,17,.,CASTTRDRGLGNTEAFF,TGTGCCAGCACCACCCGGGACAGGGGGCTGGGGAACACTGAAGCTTTCTTT
.,TRBV19,TRBJ2-1,18,.,CASRPRAWERQGDNEQFF,TGTGCCAGTAGACCCCGGGCCTGGGAGAGGCAAGGGGACAATGAGCAGTTCTTC
.,TRBV5-5,TRBJ1-1,13,few,CASSSTKGTEAFF,TGTGCCAGCAGCTCAACGAAGGGGACTGAAGCTTTCTTT
.,TRBV7-9,TRBJ2-3,13,.,CASTGLSTDTQYF,TGTGCCAGCACCGGACTGAGCACAGATACGCAGTATTTT
TRBD1,TRBV5-5,TRBJ1-4,17,.,CASSLDRATRTNEKLFF,TGTGCCAGCAGCCTGGACAGGGCAACACGAACTAATGAAAAACTGTTTTTT
TRBD1,TRBV4-2,TRBJ1-1,16,.,CASSPRGLVEQDEAFF,TGTGCCAGCAGCCCCAGGGGGCTCGTTGAACAGGATGAAGCTTTCTTT
.,TRBV18,TRBJ1-1,16,few,CASSPNTRGQSAEAFF,TGTGCCAGCTCACCAAATACCCGGGGGCAGTCTGCTGAAGCTTTCTTT
TRBD1,TRBV18,TRBJ1-6,15,.,CASSRGGTDNSPLHF,TGTGCCAGCTCCAGGGGCGGGACAGACAATTCACCCCTCCACTTT
TRBD1,TRBV27,TRBJ2-7,14,.,CASSRGDRGYEQYF,TGTGCCAGCAGTCGGGGGGACAGGGGGTACGAGCAGTACTTC
TRBD2,TRBV5-1,TRBJ2-5,17,.,CASSFGRLAGRQETQYF,TGCGCCAGCAGCTTCGGTAGACTAGCGGGGCGACAAGAGACCCAGTACTTC
.,TRBV5-1,TRBJ1-2,13,.,CASSQGGIAGYTF,TGCGCCAGCAGCCAAGGGGGGATCGCTGGCTACACCTTC
.,TRBV5-4,TRBJ2-5,12,.,CASSPNVETQYF,TGTGCCAGCAGCCCGAATGTAGAGACCCAGTACTTC
TRBD2,TRBV15,TRBJ2-1,15,.,CATSVGGTSVDEQFF,TGTGCCACCAGTGTAGGCGGGACTAGTGTAGATGAGCAGTTCTTC
.,TRBV2,TRBJ1-2,14,.,CASSENYPNYGYTF,TGTGCCAGCAGTGAAAACTACCCTAACTATGGCTACACCTTC
.,TRBV6-7,TRBJ2-3,16,.,CASSYPASEKGDTQYF,TGTGCCAGCAGTTACCCCGCTAGCGAGAAAGGGGATACGCAGTATTTT
.,TRBV6-1,TRBJ1-5,14,.,CASSASNRDRGSHF,TGTGCCAGCAGTGCTTCAAACAGGGACCGGGGATCGCATTTT
TRBD1,TRBV9,TRBJ2-7,15,once,CASSLTGSWVNEQYF,TGTGCCAGCAGCTTGACAGGGAGTTGGGTCAACGAGCAGTACTTC
TRBD2,TRBV9,TRBJ2-2,18,few,CASSVGLASGGNTGELFF,TGTGCCAGCAGCGTAGGATTAGCGTCGGGGGGTAACACCGGGGAGCTGTTTTTT
TRBD1,TRBV5-6,TRBJ1-5,14,.,CASSWTGDNQPQHF,TGTGCCAGCAGCTGGACAGGGGACAATCAGCCCCAGCATTTT
TRBD1,TRBV10-1,TRBJ1-6,13,.,CASSATGDSPLHF,TGCGCCAGCAGTGCCACAGGGGACTCACCCCTCCACTTT
.,TRBV25-1,TRBJ2-1,18,.,CASSEWRGRGPSRDEQFF,TGTGCCAGCAGTGAATGGAGGGGTAGAGGACCGTCCCGCGATGAGCAGTTCTTC